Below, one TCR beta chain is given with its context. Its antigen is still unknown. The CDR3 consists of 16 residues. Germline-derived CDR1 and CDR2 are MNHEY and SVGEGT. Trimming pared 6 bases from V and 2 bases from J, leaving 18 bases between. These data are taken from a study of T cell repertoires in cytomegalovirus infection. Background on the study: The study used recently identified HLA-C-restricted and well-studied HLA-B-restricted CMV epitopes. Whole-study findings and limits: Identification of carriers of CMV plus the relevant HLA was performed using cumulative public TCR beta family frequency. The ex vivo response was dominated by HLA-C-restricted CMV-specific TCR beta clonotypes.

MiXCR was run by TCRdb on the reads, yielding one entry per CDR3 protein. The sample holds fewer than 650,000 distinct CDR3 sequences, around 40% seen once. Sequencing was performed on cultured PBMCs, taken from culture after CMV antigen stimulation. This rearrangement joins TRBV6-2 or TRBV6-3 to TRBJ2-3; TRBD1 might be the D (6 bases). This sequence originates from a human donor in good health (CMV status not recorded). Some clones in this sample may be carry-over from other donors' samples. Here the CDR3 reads CASSSRGHSPTDTQYF. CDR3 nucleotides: TGTGCCAGCAGCTCCAGGGGCCATAGTCCCACAGATACGCAGTATTTT.